Listed below are T cell receptor beta chains from one sample, sequenced in a study of cytomegalovirus exposure and HLA in healthy donors. Sequencing was performed with immunoSEQ multiplex PCR; in TCRdb, only in-frame clones are kept and a portion is missing. The table lists some 150,000 clones, around 80% of them singletons. Sequencing was carried out using PBMCs. All receptors come from a man aged 40-49 years in good health and CMV-seronegative. The CDR3 runs from the conserved cysteine through the conserved F or W. D genes are given only for firm matches. The listing skips clone size in some rows; elsewhere it reads once, few, many or a size class.

d_gene: TRBD1
v_gene: TRBV5-6
j_gene: TRBJ1-5
abundance: once
CDR3nt: TGTGCCAGCAGCTTGGGGACAGGAGATCAGCCCCAGCATTTT
CDR3aa: CASSLGTGDQPQHF

d_gene: -
v_gene: TRBV5-4
j_gene: TRBJ2-2
abundance: once
CDR3nt: TGTGCCAGCAGGTCCGGGACTGCGCCGAACACCGGGGAGCTGTTTTTT
CDR3aa: CASRSGTAPNTGELFF

d_gene: TRBD2
v_gene: TRBV11-2
j_gene: TRBJ2-1
abundance: -
CDR3nt: TGTGCCAGCAGAATACCCGGACTAGCGAGGATTGAGCAGTTCTTC
CDR3aa: CASRIPGLARIEQFF

d_gene: -
v_gene: TRBV11-2
j_gene: TRBJ2-2
abundance: -
CDR3nt: TGTGCCAGCAGCTTAAAAGGACAGTCGAACACCGGGGAGCTGTTTTTT
CDR3aa: CASSLKGQSNTGELFF

d_gene: -
v_gene: TRBV7-8
j_gene: TRBJ1-4
abundance: once
CDR3nt: TGTGCCTCGGGGGAAGCAACTAATGAAAAACTGTTTTTT
CDR3aa: CASGEATNEKLFF

d_gene: TRBD2
v_gene: TRBV7-3
j_gene: TRBJ2-3
abundance: -
CDR3nt: TGTGCCAGCAGCTCCCGGACTAGCGGCACAGATACGCAGTATTTT
CDR3aa: CASSSRTSGTDTQYF

d_gene: -
v_gene: TRBV15
j_gene: TRBJ1-1
abundance: -
CDR3nt: TGTGCCACCAGCAGAGCTACAGGAACGGAATACACTGAAGCTTTCTTT
CDR3aa: CATSRATGTEYTEAFF

d_gene: TRBD1
v_gene: TRBV9
j_gene: TRBJ2-3
abundance: -
CDR3nt: TGTGCCAGCAGCGTTGGGACAGTTAGCACAGATACGCAGTATTTT
CDR3aa: CASSVGTVSTDTQYF

d_gene: TRBD2
v_gene: TRBV7-2
j_gene: TRBJ2-2
abundance: -
CDR3nt: TGTGCCAGCAGCTTAGCCGGCGCAGGACTAGCGGTCACCGGGGAGCTGTTTTTT
CDR3aa: CASSLAGAGLAVTGELFF

d_gene: -
v_gene: TRBV19
j_gene: TRBJ2-2
abundance: -
CDR3nt: TGTGCCAGTAGTATAGGAGGCGGCGGGGAGCTGTTTTTT
CDR3aa: CASSIGGGGELFF

d_gene: -
v_gene: TRBV7-9
j_gene: TRBJ1-2
abundance: -
CDR3nt: TGTGCCAGCAGCTTAGCGGGGGCGCAGGGCTATGGCTACACCTTC
CDR3aa: CASSLAGAQGYGYTF

d_gene: TRBD2
v_gene: TRBV2
j_gene: TRBJ2-3
abundance: -
CDR3nt: TGTGCCAGCAGTGATGGTGTAGGGCTAGCGGGGGGGTCCCCGCGGGATACGCAGTATTTT
CDR3aa: CASSDGVGLAGGSPRDTQYF

d_gene: -
v_gene: TRBV5-1
j_gene: TRBJ2-4
abundance: -
CDR3nt: TGCGCCAGCAGCCCCTTCCGGCCCGAGGACATTCAGTACTTC
CDR3aa: CASSPFRPEDIQYF

d_gene: TRBD2
v_gene: TRBV6-1
j_gene: TRBJ2-1
abundance: -
CDR3nt: TGTGCCAGCAGTGGGGTAGCGGGGGGTCTGGGTGAGCAGTTCTTC
CDR3aa: CASSGVAGGLGEQFF

d_gene: -
v_gene: TRBV27
j_gene: TRBJ2-7
abundance: -
CDR3nt: TGTGCCAGCAGTTGGACCAAGGGGGACGAGCAGTACTTC
CDR3aa: CASSWTKGDEQYF

d_gene: TRBD1
v_gene: TRBV6-5
j_gene: TRBJ1-2
abundance: once
CDR3nt: TGTGCCACCGGGACAGGGGGTTTCGACTATGGCTACACCTTC
CDR3aa: CATGTGGFDYGYTF

d_gene: -
v_gene: TRBV7-2
j_gene: TRBJ1-6
abundance: -
CDR3nt: TGTGCCAGCAGCTTGAGCAGGGGAAGTGGGTCACCCCTCCACTTT
CDR3aa: CASSLSRGSGSPLHF

d_gene: TRBD2
v_gene: TRBV13
j_gene: TRBJ2-7
abundance: -
CDR3nt: TGTGCCAGCAGCTCCCGGGGGGGCATTCACGAGCAGTACTTC
CDR3aa: CASSSRGGIHEQYF

d_gene: TRBD1
v_gene: TRBV28
j_gene: TRBJ2-1
abundance: -
CDR3nt: TGTGCCAGCAGGGTAGAGACAGGGACGGAGGATGAGCAGTTCTTC
CDR3aa: CASRVETGTEDEQFF

d_gene: TRBD2
v_gene: TRBV10-1
j_gene: TRBJ2-1
abundance: -
CDR3nt: TGCGCCAGCAGTCGTAGCGGGGGCCTTTACAATGAGCAGTTCTTC
CDR3aa: CASSRSGGLYNEQFF

d_gene: -
v_gene: TRBV4-3
j_gene: TRBJ2-3
abundance: -
CDR3nt: TGCGCCAGCAGCCAAGCGGGTGGGTCGGGCACAGATACGCAGTATTTT
CDR3aa: CASSQAGGSGTDTQYF

d_gene: TRBD1
v_gene: TRBV7-9
j_gene: TRBJ1-1
abundance: -
CDR3nt: TGTGCCAGCAGCCCTCGACAGGGGAACACTGAAGCTTTCTTT
CDR3aa: CASSPRQGNTEAFF

d_gene: -
v_gene: TRBV4-3
j_gene: TRBJ1-1
abundance: few
CDR3nt: TGCGCCAGCAGCCAATCCACAGGGACCGACACTGAAGCTTTCTTT
CDR3aa: CASSQSTGTDTEAFF

d_gene: -
v_gene: TRBV5-1
j_gene: TRBJ2-5
abundance: -
CDR3nt: TGCGCCAGCAGCACACAGAACACCCAAGAGACCCAGTACTTC
CDR3aa: CASSTQNTQETQYF

d_gene: TRBD1
v_gene: TRBV11-2
j_gene: TRBJ1-4
abundance: few
CDR3nt: TGTGCCAGCAGCAGCTACAGGGGGCGGAATGAAAAACTGTTTTTT
CDR3aa: CASSSYRGRNEKLFF

d_gene: TRBD1
v_gene: TRBV28
j_gene: TRBJ1-1
abundance: -
CDR3nt: TGTGCCAGCAACGAACAGGGGCGCGGGAACACTGAAGCTTTCTTT
CDR3aa: CASNEQGRGNTEAFF

d_gene: TRBD1
v_gene: TRBV27
j_gene: TRBJ1-5
abundance: -
CDR3nt: TGTGCCAGCACACCAGGGGGGAGCAATCAGCCCCAGCATTTT
CDR3aa: CASTPGGSNQPQHF

d_gene: -
v_gene: TRBV10-3
j_gene: TRBJ1-1
abundance: -
CDR3nt: TGTGCCATCAGTGACGTTCGGACAATCCCTGAAGCTTTCTTT
CDR3aa: CAISDVRTIPEAFF

d_gene: -
v_gene: TRBV20-1
j_gene: TRBJ1-2
abundance: -
CDR3nt: TGCAGTGCCCCGGGAAGATATGGCTACACCTTC
CDR3aa: CSAPGRYGYTF

d_gene: TRBD1
v_gene: TRBV5-1
j_gene: TRBJ1-6
abundance: few
CDR3nt: TGCGCCAGCAGCTTGACAGGGGGCATCTATAATTCACCCCTCCACTTT
CDR3aa: CASSLTGGIYNSPLHF

d_gene: TRBD2
v_gene: TRBV28
j_gene: TRBJ2-1
abundance: -
CDR3nt: TGTGCCAGCAGTACCTCCGCGGGGGTTAGAAACGCCAATGAGCAGTTCTTC
CDR3aa: CASSTSAGVRNANEQFF

d_gene: -
v_gene: TRBV6-4
j_gene: TRBJ2-1
abundance: -
CDR3nt: TGTGCCAGCAGTGAATCTCAGGACATGGGATTTAGCTCCTACAATGAGCAGTTCTTC
CDR3aa: CASSESQDMGFSSYNEQFF

d_gene: -
v_gene: TRBV5-1
j_gene: TRBJ2-7
abundance: -
CDR3nt: TGCGCCAGCAACCAGGGATTTGGATCTTTGCCCTACGAGCAGTACTTC
CDR3aa: CASNQGFGSLPYEQYF

d_gene: -
v_gene: TRBV7-8
j_gene: TRBJ2-7
abundance: -
CDR3nt: TGTGCCAGCAGCTTAGACTGGCCCTACCGGTCTAGCGAGCAGTACTTC
CDR3aa: CASSLDWPYRSSEQYF

d_gene: -
v_gene: TRBV4-3
j_gene: TRBJ1-6
abundance: few
CDR3nt: TGCGCCAGCAGCCAAGATGAATTCGTCGGCAGCGATAATTCACCCCTCCACTTT
CDR3aa: CASSQDEFVGSDNSPLHF

d_gene: TRBD1
v_gene: TRBV5-6
j_gene: TRBJ1-2
abundance: -
CDR3nt: TGTGCCAGCAGCTTGAGGCGCACAGGGGGAGAGTCTAACTATGGCTACACCTTC
CDR3aa: CASSLRRTGGESNYGYTF

d_gene: -
v_gene: TRBV6-5
j_gene: TRBJ1-5
abundance: -
CDR3nt: TGTGCCAGCAGGTTGAACAGGTTGGGAAATCAGCCCCAGCATTTT
CDR3aa: CASRLNRLGNQPQHF

d_gene: -
v_gene: TRBV6-6
j_gene: TRBJ2-1
abundance: few
CDR3nt: TGTGCCAGCAGTTACTCGATCGGGGGTGACAATGAGCAGTTCTTC
CDR3aa: CASSYSIGGDNEQFF

d_gene: TRBD1
v_gene: TRBV27
j_gene: TRBJ1-4
abundance: -
CDR3nt: TGTGCCAGCAGTTATGGTCGACAGGGTCAACTGTTTTTT
CDR3aa: CASSYGRQGQLFF

d_gene: -
v_gene: TRBV10-1
j_gene: TRBJ1-5
abundance: -
CDR3nt: TGCGCCAGCAGTGAGTCGCGGAATCAGCCCCAGCATTTT
CDR3aa: CASSESRNQPQHF

d_gene: TRBD1
v_gene: TRBV6-6
j_gene: TRBJ1-2
abundance: -
CDR3nt: TGTGCCAGCAGTCAACAACAGGGGAGTTATGGCTACACCTTC
CDR3aa: CASSQQQGSYGYTF

d_gene: -
v_gene: TRBV7-8
j_gene: TRBJ1-4
abundance: once
CDR3nt: TGTGCCAGCAGCTCCCTTGCCAGGGGATATGAAAAACTGTTTTTT
CDR3aa: CASSSLARGYEKLFF

d_gene: -
v_gene: TRBV5-6
j_gene: TRBJ2-1
abundance: -
CDR3nt: TGTGCCAGCAGCTTGGGGTCCAGCTCCTACAATGAGCAGTTCTTC
CDR3aa: CASSLGSSSYNEQFF

d_gene: -
v_gene: TRBV7-6
j_gene: TRBJ1-3
abundance: once
CDR3nt: TGTGCCAGCAGCTCGACAGGTAGCTCTGGAAACACCATATATTTT
CDR3aa: CASSSTGSSGNTIYF

d_gene: TRBD1
v_gene: TRBV5-1
j_gene: TRBJ1-5
abundance: few
CDR3nt: TGCGCCAGCAGCCTGGGACAGGGACCAAATCAGCCCCAGCATTTT
CDR3aa: CASSLGQGPNQPQHF

d_gene: TRBD1
v_gene: TRBV28
j_gene: TRBJ2-7
abundance: -
CDR3nt: TGTGCCAGCAGGATGGACAGGGTCCCCTACGAGCAGTACTTC
CDR3aa: CASRMDRVPYEQYF

d_gene: TRBD2
v_gene: TRBV19
j_gene: TRBJ2-6
abundance: -
CDR3nt: TGTGCCAGTACCCAGCGGGGGGATGGGGCCAACGTCCTGACTTTC
CDR3aa: CASTQRGDGANVLTF

d_gene: -
v_gene: TRBV7-9
j_gene: TRBJ1-2
abundance: -
CDR3nt: TGTGCCAGCAGCACAGGGACCGGTGGCTACACCTTC
CDR3aa: CASSTGTGGYTF

d_gene: -
v_gene: TRBV5-6
j_gene: TRBJ2-5
abundance: once
CDR3nt: TGTGCCAGCAGCGTCCTCGAACTTCCACGGGAGACCCAGTACTTC
CDR3aa: CASSVLELPRETQYF

d_gene: -
v_gene: TRBV10-3
j_gene: TRBJ1-3
abundance: -
CDR3nt: TGTGCCATCAGTGAGTGGGGGGACGGCGGTAACCTTGGCTCTGGAAACACCATATATTTT
CDR3aa: CAISEWGDGGNLGSGNTIYF

d_gene: TRBD1
v_gene: TRBV5-6
j_gene: TRBJ2-2
abundance: -
CDR3nt: TGTGCCAGCAGCAGACAGGGGAACACCGGGGAGCTGTTTTTT
CDR3aa: CASSRQGNTGELFF

d_gene: -
v_gene: TRBV5-4
j_gene: TRBJ2-2
abundance: -
CDR3nt: TGTGCCAGCAGCTTAAGGCAGGGAAAAACCGGGGAGCTGTTTTTT
CDR3aa: CASSLRQGKTGELFF